This passage covers 26 T cell receptor beta chains from one sample sequenced in a study of cytomegalovirus exposure and HLA in healthy donors. A multiplex PCR was run with 60 Vbeta primers and 13 Jbeta primers. Clones were read by immunoSEQ multiplex PCR, and TCRdb kept only the in-frame ones, dropping some. Its table records 70,000 to 100,000 clones. Sequenced material: PBMCs. The receptor source for this set is a girl under 18 in good health and CMV-seropositive.

CDR3 sequence reads: CASQGADFEKLFF. The CDR3 region has the DNA TGTGCCAGTCAGGGGGCGGATTTTGAAAAACTGTTTTTT. V gene TRBV6-1 combines with J gene TRBJ1-4; 8 bases match TRBD1. Germline V gene lookup returns CDR1 MNHNS and CDR2 SASEGT. This CDR3 spans 13 amino acids. The V segment lost 9 bases and the J segment 7 bases; nucleotides outside the gene matches: 7.

The chain has TRBV27 and TRBJ1-1; 7 bases are shared with TRBD1. In germline, CDR1 is MNHEY, CDR2 SMNVEV (reference sequence). J lost 3 bases, V lost 5 bases, and 3 bases had no gene match. The CDR3 is made up of 13 amino acids. Here the CDR3 reads CASSLGGDTEAFF. For the CDR3, the DNA is TGTGCCAGCAGTCTAGGGGGCGACACTGAAGCTTTCTTT.

The V and J genes are TRBV19 and TRBJ1-2; the D is unclear. CDR1 is LNHDA and CDR2 is SQIVND in the germline V gene (reference sequence). Trimming shortened V by 5 bases and J by 2 bases, and 6 bases separated the two germline ends. The CDR3 length is 12 residues. The CDR3 sequence: CASSDMNYGYTF. CDR3 DNA: TGTGCCAGTAGTGACATGAACTATGGCTACACCTTC.

The chain has TRBV7-9 and TRBJ2-5; 7 bases line up with TRBD2. Germline CDR1 and CDR2: SEHNR and FQNEAQ (reference sequence). The V and J ends lost 8 bases and 5 bases, in that order; junction bases with no gene match: 11. CDR3 length: 14 residues. CDR3 amino acids: CASGPPGGGETQYF. The CDR3 coding sequence is TGTGCCAGCGGCCCCCCGGGGGGAGGGGAGACCCAGTACTTC.

The chain has TRBV12-5 and TRBJ2-7; 7 bases align to TRBD1. V lost 6 bases to trimming and J lost 6 bases; unmatched junction nucleotides: 8. The CDR3 totals 13 residues. Germline V CDR1 and CDR2: LGHNT, FRNRAP. The CDR3 loop reads CASGQTGLIEQYF. In DNA, the CDR3 is TGTGCTAGTGGCCAGACAGGGCTTATCGAGCAGTACTTC.

CDR3 nucleotide sequence: TGTGCCAGCAGTTTAGGGGGACAGGGGAACTTCGAGACCCAGTACTTC. This codes for CASSLGGQGNFETQYF. The chain links TRBV28 to TRBJ2-5; 10 bases agree with TRBD1. The CDR3 loop spans 16 amino acids. CDR1 and CDR2 from the germline V gene are MDHEN and SYDVKM. V was clipped by 2 bases and J by 5 bases; unmatched bases: 8.

This rearrangement joins TRBV7-9 to TRBJ1-6; 8 nucleotides line up with TRBD1. Germline V CDR1 and CDR2: SEHNR, FQNEAQ (reference sequence). This CDR3 has 14 residues. V lost 4 bases and J lost 6; bases outside the gene matches: 2. The CDR3 nucleotides are TGTGCCAGCAGCTCCGGACAGGGTAATTCACCCCTCCACTTT. It translates to CASSSGQGNSPLHF.

The chain joins TRBV5-5 to TRBJ2-7; 7 nucleotides agree with TRBD1. The CDR3 sequence is 14 residues long. The V and J ends lost 4 bases and 3 bases, in that order; junction bases with no gene match: 7. Germline V CDR1 and CDR2: SGHKS, YYEKEE (reference sequence). The CDR3 here is CASSPSGTDYEQYF. The DNA for the CDR3 is TGTGCCAGCAGCCCATCCGGGACAGACTACGAGCAGTACTTC.

J is TRBJ2-2 and V is TRBV7-3; perhaps TRBD1 as D (6 bases). Trimming pared 5 bases from V and 1 base from J, leaving 20 bases between. The CDR3 totals 18 residues. CDR1 and CDR2 from the germline V gene are SGHTA and FQGTGA. In nucleotides, the CDR3 is TGTGCCAGCAGCAAATGGCCTAGGGACATCCAGAACACCGGGGAGCTGTTTTTT. It encodes CASSKWPRDIQNTGELFF.

The rearrangement uses TRBV11-2 and TRBJ1-2; TRBD1 is a possible D gene (6 bases). The CDR3 covers 17 residues. CDR1 SGHAT and CDR2 FQNNGV come from the germline V gene. The V end was cut by 4 bases, the J end by 2 bases, with 20 bases between. The CDR3 here is CASSSPHGGGPNYGYTF. CDR3 DNA sequence: TGTGCCAGCAGCTCCCCCCATGGGGGGGGCCCCAACTATGGCTACACCTTC.

The CDR3 sequence is CASSLSLTYGYTF. The CDR3 coding sequence is TGCGCCAGCAGCTTGAGTCTGACATATGGCTACACCTTC. This sequence joins TRBV5-1 and TRBJ1-2, with D unclear. Germline-derived CDR1 and CDR2 are SGHRS and YFSETQ. The ends were cut back, 1 base at V and 5 bases at J, with 9 bases in the middle. This CDR3 is 13 amino acids long.

CDR3 in DNA: TGCGCCAGCAGTCAATCCCTAATGGGCGTCACTGAAGCTTTCTTT. Its translation is CASSQSLMGVTEAFF. This chain joins TRBV23-1 and TRBJ1-1; D is ambiguous. TRBV23-1 is an open reading frame whose function is uncertain. Trimming removed 0 bases from V and 4 bases from J, with 12 bases in between. This CDR3 spans 15 amino acids.

The rearrangement joins TRBV5-1 to TRBJ1-1, with D unresolved. Deletions cut 0 bases from V and 1 base from J, with 4 bases between. This CDR3 has 13 amino acids. From germline, CDR1 is SGHRS and CDR2 YFSETQ. The CDR3 nucleotides read TGCGCCAGCAGCTTGGACTGGAACACTGAAGCTTTCTTT. As protein: CASSLDWNTEAFF.

CDR3 loop: CAVSPRDTQSPGNTIYF. The CDR3 nucleotides are TGTGCCGTATCCCCCCGGGACACGCAAAGTCCTGGAAACACCATATATTTT. J is TRBJ1-3 and V is TRBV19, with a tentative D call TRBD1 (6 bases). The CDR3 covers 17 residues. V was trimmed by 11 bases and J by 2 bases, leaving 25 bases between them. Germline CDR1 and CDR2: LNHDA and SQIVND (reference sequence).

The V and J genes are TRBV5-1 and TRBJ1-2; D is ambiguous. CDR1 SGHRS and CDR2 YFSETQ come from the germline V gene. This CDR3 comprises 13 residues. V was pared by 2 bases and J by 7 bases, with 12 bases between. The CDR3 nucleotides are TGCGCCAGCAGCTTCGAAGGACGGGGTGGCTACACCTTC. It translates to CASSFEGRGGYTF.

The chain combines TRBV4-3 with TRBJ2-3, with 9 nucleotides matching TRBD1. CDR1 and CDR2 (germline): LGHNA, YSLEER. The CDR3 extends over 15 amino acids. Trimming took 6 bases from V and 0 from J; bases not matched to a gene: 4. CDR3 sequence (DNA): TGCGCCAGCAGTGCCGGGACAGGGAGCACAGATACGCAGTATTTT. Its protein is CASSAGTGSTDTQYF.

This sequence joins TRBV5-4 and TRBJ2-2, with 8 bases identical to TRBD1. There are 15 residues in the CDR3. Germline V gene sequence: CDR1 SGHNT, CDR2 YYREEE (reference sequence). With 2 bases clipped from V and 8 bases from J, the junction kept 8 bases outside the gene matches. The CDR3, as DNA: TGTGCCAGCAGCTTAACGACAGGGGCAGGTGGGGAGCTGTTTTTT. This gives the protein CASSLTTGAGGELFF.

The rearrangement joins TRBV6-5 to TRBJ1-2; D is uncertain. Germline V gene sequence: CDR1 MNHEY, CDR2 SVGAGI. The CDR3 has 12 amino acids. With 8 bases removed from V and 2 bases from J, the gap between germline ends came to 9 bases. CDR3: CASARGNYGYTF. CDR3 bases: TGTGCCAGCGCAAGAGGGAACTATGGCTACACCTTC.

The V and J genes are TRBV29-1 and TRBJ1-2, with no clear D. The V end was cut by 7 bases, the J end by 0 bases, with 15 bases between. This CDR3 comprises 14 residues. From germline, CDR1 is SQVTM and CDR2 ANQGSEA. CDR3 in DNA: TGCAGCGCCGAAGCTTGGCAGGCTAACTATGGCTACACCTTC. Translating gives CSAEAWQANYGYTF.

Points on this clone: At one of its ends the junction is not consistent with the germline gene, which may arise from a read error. The V and J genes are TRBV18 and TRBJ2-3, with TRBD2 matching over 11 bases. Per germline, CDR1 KGHSH and CDR2 LQKENI. The CDR3 totals 14 residues. CDR3 loop: CASSKLAGADKQYF. CDR3 bases: TGTGCCAGCTCAAAACTAGCGGGGGCCGATAAGCAGTATTTT.

This chain connects TRBV29-1 to TRBJ1-1, with TRBD1 as a possible D gene (6 bases). The CDR3 length is 11 residues. The germline V gene has CDR1 SQVTM and CDR2 ANQGSEA. Trimming took off 4 bases at V and 7 bases at J, with 10 bases between the two ends. The CDR3 region is CSVAGVGEAFF. Written as DNA, the CDR3 is TGCAGCGTTGCAGGGGTGGGTGAAGCTTTCTTT.

V and J are TRBV2 and TRBJ2-3; D may be TRBD2 (5 bases). Germline V gene sequence: CDR1 SNHLY, CDR2 FYNNEI. The CDR3 is 14 residues long. The ends were cut back, 4 bases at V and 2 bases at J, with 10 bases in the middle. In nucleotides, the CDR3 is TGTGCCAGCAGTGCCGGGGAAATCACAGATACGCAGTATTTT. Its translation is CASSAGEITDTQYF.

The chain joins TRBV5-4 to TRBJ2-7, with unresolved D. Germline assignment: CDR1 SGHNT and CDR2 YYREEE (reference sequence). This CDR3 region has 12 residues. Trimming left V 0 bases short and J 4 bases short, with 5 bases between. The CDR3 loop reads CASSLGGYEQYF. CDR3 nucleotides: TGTGCCAGCAGCTTGGGCGGTTACGAGCAGTACTTC.

The J gene is TRBJ2-7, the V gene TRBV27; D is possibly TRBD2 (6 bases). This CDR3 is built from 13 residues. Germline values: CDR1 MNHEY, CDR2 SMNVEV (reference sequence). Trimming stripped 9 bases from V and 2 bases from J, with 14 bases between. The CDR3 nucleotides read TGTGCCAGGAGGAGGGGATGTCCCTACGAGCAGTACTTC. This encodes CARRRGCPYEQYF.

The chain uses TRBV7-9 and TRBJ2-5; the match to TRBD2 covers 7 bases. Germline V gene data show CDR1 as SEHNR and CDR2 as FQNEAQ (reference sequence). V was pared by 2 bases and J by 5 bases, with 5 bases of the junction left unmatched. The CDR3 has 14 residues. As DNA, the CDR3 is TGTGCCAGCAGCTTAATACGGGGAGGGGAGACCCAGTACTTC. Its protein product is CASSLIRGGETQYF. The entire variable domain, with the rest obtained from reference TRBV7-9 and TRBJ2-5, is as follows: DTGVSQNPRHKITKRGQNVTFRCDPISEHNRLYWYRQTLGQGPEFLTYFQNEAQLEKSRLLSDRFSAERPKGSFSTLEIQRTEQGDSAMYLCASSLIRGGETQYFGPGTRLLVL.

The V gene is TRBV7-6, the J gene TRBJ2-7, with D perhaps TRBD2 (5 bases). Trimming took off 4 bases at V and 5 bases at J, with 18 bases between the two ends. Germline V lookup: CDR1 SGHVS, CDR2 FNYEAQ. This CDR3 contains 15 residues. This CDR3 is CASSSEAGTRNEQYF. The CDR3 DNA sequence: TGTGCCAGCAGCTCCGAGGCAGGTACTAGGAACGAGCAGTACTTC.